These 15 T cell receptor beta chains originate from one sample sequenced in a study of OX40 agonist ivuxolimab in advanced cancers. Generated by immunoSEQ multiplex PCR, the TCRdb table keeps only in-frame clones and is missing some. The table shows about 55,000 clones, with approximately 80% occurring only once. The sample consisted of CD4+ or CD8+ T cells sorted from blood, taken in a trial of the OX40 agonist ivuxolimab. These receptor sequences come from an adult with an advanced solid tumor such as melanoma, head and neck, liver or kidney cancer.

This rearrangement joins TRBV28 to TRBJ2-7; 9 positions agree with TRBD1. Germline V gives CDR1 MDHEN, CDR2 SYDVKM. With 4 bases clipped from V and 7 bases from J, the junction kept 11 bases outside the gene matches. The CDR3 has 15 residues. The CDR3 is CASSSIGQGLGEQYF. For the CDR3, the DNA is TGTGCCAGCAGTTCCATCGGACAGGGGTTGGGAGAGCAGTACTTC.

J is TRBJ2-2 and V is TRBV5-4; D unclear. V was pared by 3 bases and J by 4 bases, with 10 bases between. Looked up from germline, CDR1 is SGHNT and CDR2 is YYREEE (reference sequence). The CDR3 totals 14 residues. DNA for the CDR3: TGTGCCAGCAGCTCTCGGTCGGGCACCGGGGAGCTGTTTTTT. This encodes CASSSRSGTGELFF.

This chain links TRBV5-1 with TRBJ2-1; D perhaps matches TRBD2 (7 bases). The V end was cut by 5 bases, the J end by 3 bases, with 12 bases between. Germline V CDR1 and CDR2: SGHRS, YFSETQ. The CDR3 is 14 amino acids. CDR3 in amino acids: CASRGGLGYNEQFF. The CDR3 DNA follows: TGCGCCAGCAGGGGGGGGCTAGGCTACAATGAGCAGTTCTTC.

This clone was seen a handful of times. The chain uses TRBV9 and TRBJ2-5, with TRBD1 identical over 10 bases. V shed 0 bases, J shed 4 bases, and the junction held 6 bases outside the gene matches. CDR1 is SGDLS, CDR2 YYNGEE, per germline. This CDR3 comprises 16 residues. In DNA form, the CDR3 reads TGTGCCAGCAGCGTAGGCCGACAGGGGGCGCGAGAGACCCAGTACTTC. Residues: CASSVGRQGARETQYF. The whole variable domain, filled in from reference TRBV9 and TRBJ2-5, reads DSGVTQTPKHLITATGQRVTLRCSPRSGDLSVYWYQQSLDQGLQFLIQYYNGEERAKGNILERFSAQQFPDLHSELNLSSLELGDSALYFCASSVGRQGARETQYFGPGTRLLVL.

The rearrangement links TRBV7-3 to TRBJ1-1; possibly TRBD1 for D (6 bases). CDR1 and CDR2 (germline): SGHTA, FQGTGA. Trimming pared 4 bases from V and 2 bases from J, leaving 14 bases between. The CDR3 runs to 15 residues. The DNA of the CDR3 is TGTGCCAGCAGCTCCCCGGGGGGCAGTAACACTGAAGCTTTCTTT. Translating gives CASSSPGGSNTEAFF.

The genes are TRBV5-5 and TRBJ2-2; 7 nucleotides align to TRBD1. Germline V lookup: CDR1 SGHKS, CDR2 YYEKEE (reference sequence). The CDR3 is made up of 16 amino acids. V gave up 2 bases and J gave up 0 bases; unmatched junction bases: 4. As DNA, the CDR3 is TGTGCCAGCAGCTTCGAGGGGGCCCCGAACACCGGGGAGCTGTTTTTT. It is translated as CASSFEGAPNTGELFF.

The chain joins TRBV6-1 to TRBJ1-2; 8 bases align to TRBD1. The CDR3 loop spans 15 amino acids. V shed 2 bases and J 7 bases; nucleotides not matched to a gene: 9. Germline CDR1 is MNHNS and CDR2 is SASEGT. CDR3 DNA sequence: TGTGCCAGCAGTGAAAAGGACAGGGAGTCAGGTGGCTACACCTTC. Translated, it gives CASSEKDRESGGYTF.

The chain links TRBV6-1 to TRBJ1-2; a possible D gene is TRBD1 (6 bases). Looked up from germline, CDR1 is MNHNS and CDR2 is SASEGT. With 8 bases removed from V and 2 bases from J, the gap between germline ends came to 15 bases. The length of the CDR3 is 14 residues. The chain's CDR3 is CASGRDTLNYGYTF. As DNA, the CDR3 is TGTGCCAGCGGCCGGGACACACTAAACTATGGCTACACCTTC.

This clone was detected once. The chain couples TRBV9 to TRBJ2-6, with D maybe TRBD1 (6 bases). The germline V gene has CDR1 SGDLS and CDR2 YYNGEE. The V end was cut by 3 bases, the J end by 0 bases, with 10 bases between. There are 16 residues in the CDR3. CDR3 DNA: TGTGCCAGCAGCGCCGGACAGCACTCTGGGGCCAACGTCCTGACTTTC. It encodes CASSAGQHSGANVLTF.

This clone occurred a few times. The chain combines TRBV7-2 with TRBJ1-1; 7 positions match TRBD1. Trimming removed 2 bases from V and 3 bases from J; junction bases left unmatched: 3. CDR3 length: 14 amino acids. Germline assignment: CDR1 SGHTA and CDR2 FQGNSA. The CDR3 protein is CASSLRGRDTEAFF. Written as DNA, the CDR3 is TGTGCCAGCAGCTTAAGGGGGCGGGACACTGAAGCTTTCTTT.

V usage is TRBV2 and J usage is TRBJ2-4; perhaps TRBD1 as D (5 bases). Per the germline V gene, CDR1 is SNHLY and CDR2 is FYNNEI. Trimming shortened V by 5 bases and J by 3 bases, and 14 bases separated the two germline ends. The CDR3 totals 15 residues. This chain's CDR3 is CASSSQGLGKNIQYF. Written as DNA, the CDR3 is TGTGCCAGCAGTAGCCAGGGCCTAGGCAAAAACATTCAGTACTTC.

The chain uses TRBV10-3 and TRBJ1-5, with 8 bases aligning to TRBD1. The V segment lost 3 bases and the J segment 6 bases; nucleotides outside the gene matches: 7. CDR3 length equals 15 residues. Germline loops: CDR1 ENHRY, CDR2 SYGVKD. The CDR3 protein is CAISESQGAFQPQHF. The CDR3 region has the DNA TGTGCCATCAGTGAAAGCCAGGGGGCGTTTCAGCCCCAGCATTTT.

The CDR3 region is CASRSRGTYNSPLHF. The CDR3 region has the DNA TGTGCCAGCAGGTCCAGGGGTACCTATAATTCACCCCTCCACTTT. The J gene is TRBJ1-6, the V gene TRBV7-8; tentative D call: TRBD1 (6 bases). V was clipped by 6 bases and J by 2 bases, with 11 bases between them. CDR1 SGHVS and CDR2 FQNEAQ come from the germline V gene. The CDR3 is 15 residues long.

The chain is built from TRBV15 and TRBJ1-1; no firm D call. The germline V gene has CDR1 LNHNV and CDR2 YYDKDF (reference sequence). The CDR3 runs 14 residues. V was clipped by 1 base and J by 4 bases, with 10 bases between them. The DNA of the CDR3 is TGTGCCACCAGCAGAGGCTCAGCCTCCACTGAAGCTTTCTTT. Protein sequence: CATSRGSASTEAFF.

The genes are TRBV5-6 and TRBJ1-2; D gene ambiguous. CDR1 is SGHDT and CDR2 is YYEEEE in the germline V gene. The V gene lost 0 bases and the J gene lost 6 bases, with 15 bases spanning the gap. The CDR3 extends over 15 amino acids. This CDR3 reads CASSLGGLGLDGYTF. CDR3 in DNA: TGTGCCAGCAGCTTGGGGGGTCTTGGTTTGGATGGCTACACCTTC.